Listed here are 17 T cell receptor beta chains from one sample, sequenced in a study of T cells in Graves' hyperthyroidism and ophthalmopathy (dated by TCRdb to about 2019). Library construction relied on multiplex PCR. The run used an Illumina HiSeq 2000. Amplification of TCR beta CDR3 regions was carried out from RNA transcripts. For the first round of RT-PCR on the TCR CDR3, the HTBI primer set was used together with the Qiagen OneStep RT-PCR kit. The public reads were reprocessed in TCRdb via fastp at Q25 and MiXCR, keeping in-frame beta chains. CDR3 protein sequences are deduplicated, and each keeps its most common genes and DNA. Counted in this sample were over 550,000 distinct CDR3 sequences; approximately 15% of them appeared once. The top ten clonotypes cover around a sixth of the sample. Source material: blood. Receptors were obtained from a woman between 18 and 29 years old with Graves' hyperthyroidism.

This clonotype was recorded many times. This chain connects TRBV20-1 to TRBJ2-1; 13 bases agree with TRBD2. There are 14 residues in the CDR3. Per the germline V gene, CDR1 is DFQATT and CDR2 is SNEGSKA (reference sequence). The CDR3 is CSLTSGGVGGEQFF. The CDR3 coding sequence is TGCAGCCTAACTAGCGGGGGGGTGGGGGGCGAGCAGTTCTTC.

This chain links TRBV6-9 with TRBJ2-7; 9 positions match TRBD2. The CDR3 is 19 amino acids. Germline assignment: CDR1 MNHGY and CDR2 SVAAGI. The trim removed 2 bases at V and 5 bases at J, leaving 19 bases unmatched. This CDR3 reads CASSYAGGGRAVSYNEQYF. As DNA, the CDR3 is TGTGCCAGCAGTTATGCCGGCGGCGGGAGGGCCGTATCCTACAACGAGCAGTACTTC.

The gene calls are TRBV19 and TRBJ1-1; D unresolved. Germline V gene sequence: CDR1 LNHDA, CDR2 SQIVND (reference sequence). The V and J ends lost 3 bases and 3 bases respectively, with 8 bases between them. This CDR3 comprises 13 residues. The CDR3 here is CASSINRDTEAFF. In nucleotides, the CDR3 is TGTGCCAGTAGTATTAATCGTGACACTGAAGCTTTCTTT.

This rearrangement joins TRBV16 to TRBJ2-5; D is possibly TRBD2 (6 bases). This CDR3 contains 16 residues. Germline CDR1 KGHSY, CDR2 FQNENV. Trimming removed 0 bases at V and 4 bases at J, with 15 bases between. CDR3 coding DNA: TGTGCCAGCAGCCAATCTAGCGGAGTTGGCCTAGAGACCCAGTACTTC. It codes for CASSQSSGVGLETQYF.

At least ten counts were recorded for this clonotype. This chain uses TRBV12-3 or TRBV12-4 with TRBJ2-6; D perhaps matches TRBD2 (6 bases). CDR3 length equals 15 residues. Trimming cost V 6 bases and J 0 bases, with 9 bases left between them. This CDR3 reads CASSPGGSGANVLTF. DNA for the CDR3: TGTGCCAGCAGCCCCGGGGGCTCTGGGGCCAACGTCCTGACTTTC.

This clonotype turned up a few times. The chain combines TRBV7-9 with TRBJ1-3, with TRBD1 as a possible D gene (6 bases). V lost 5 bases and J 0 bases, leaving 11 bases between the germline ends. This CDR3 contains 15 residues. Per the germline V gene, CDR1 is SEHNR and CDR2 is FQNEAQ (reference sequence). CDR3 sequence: CASSLTGSSGNTIYF. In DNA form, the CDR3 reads TGTGCCAGCAGCCTAACAGGGTCCTCTGGAAACACCATATATTTT.

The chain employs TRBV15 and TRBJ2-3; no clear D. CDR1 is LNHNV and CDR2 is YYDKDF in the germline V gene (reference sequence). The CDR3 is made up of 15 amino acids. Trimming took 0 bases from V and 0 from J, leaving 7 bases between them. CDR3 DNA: TGTGCCACCAGCAGAGATGGCCTTAGCACAGATACGCAGTATTTT. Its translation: CATSRDGLSTDTQYF. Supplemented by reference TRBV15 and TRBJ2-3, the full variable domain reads DAMVIQNPRYQVTQFGKPVTLSCSQTLNHNVMYWYQQKSSQAPKLLFHYYDKDFNNEADTPDNFQSRRPNTSFCFLDIRSPGLGDTAMYLCATSRDGLSTDTQYFGPGTRLTVL.

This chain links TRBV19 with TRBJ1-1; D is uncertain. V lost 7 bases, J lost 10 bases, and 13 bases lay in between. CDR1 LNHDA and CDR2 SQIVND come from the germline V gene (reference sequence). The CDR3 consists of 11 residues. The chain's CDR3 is CASNSPLGAFF. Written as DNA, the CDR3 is TGTGCCAGTAACTCCCCCTTGGGAGCTTTCTTT.

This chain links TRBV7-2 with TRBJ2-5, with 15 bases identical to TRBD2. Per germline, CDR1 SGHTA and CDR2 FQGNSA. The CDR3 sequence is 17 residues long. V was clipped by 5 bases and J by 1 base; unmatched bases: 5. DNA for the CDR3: TGTGCCAGCAGCGCCGGACTAGCGGGGGGGCTCCAAGAGACCCAGTACTTC. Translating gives CASSAGLAGGLQETQYF.

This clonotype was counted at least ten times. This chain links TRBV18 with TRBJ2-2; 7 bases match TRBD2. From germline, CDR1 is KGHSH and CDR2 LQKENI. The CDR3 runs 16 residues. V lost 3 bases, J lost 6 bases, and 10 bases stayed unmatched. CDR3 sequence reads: CASSPEGFAGAGELFF. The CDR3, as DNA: TGTGCCAGCTCACCTGAGGGATTCGCGGGAGCCGGGGAGCTGTTTTTT.

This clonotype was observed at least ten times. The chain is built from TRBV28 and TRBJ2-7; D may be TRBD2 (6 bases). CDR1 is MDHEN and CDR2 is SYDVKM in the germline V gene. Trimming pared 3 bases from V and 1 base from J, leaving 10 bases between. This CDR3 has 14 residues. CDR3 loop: CASSFGLASYEQYF. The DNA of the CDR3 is TGTGCCAGCAGTTTCGGGCTAGCGTCCTACGAGCAGTACTTC.

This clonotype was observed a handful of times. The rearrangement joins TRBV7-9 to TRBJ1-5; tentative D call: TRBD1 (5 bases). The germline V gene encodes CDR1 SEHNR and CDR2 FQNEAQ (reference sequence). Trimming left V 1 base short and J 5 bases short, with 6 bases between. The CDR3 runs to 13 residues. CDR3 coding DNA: TGTGCCAGCAGCTTAGTACAGGATCAGCCCCAGCATTTT. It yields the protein CASSLVQDQPQHF.

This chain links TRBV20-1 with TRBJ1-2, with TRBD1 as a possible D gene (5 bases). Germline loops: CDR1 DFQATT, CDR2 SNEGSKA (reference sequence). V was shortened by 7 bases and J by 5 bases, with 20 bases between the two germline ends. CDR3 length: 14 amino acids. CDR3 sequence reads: CSGDETYGGYGYTF. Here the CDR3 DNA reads TGCAGTGGGGACGAAACTTACGGGGGGTATGGCTACACCTTC.

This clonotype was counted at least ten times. The CDR3 is CAINPTGPNTEAFF. The CDR3 nucleotides read TGTGCCATCAACCCGACAGGGCCGAACACTGAAGCTTTCTTT. This sequence joins TRBV10-3 and TRBJ1-1; 7 bases agree with TRBD1. CDR3 length equals 14 residues. Germline-derived CDR1 and CDR2 are ENHRY and SYGVKD. Germline trimming cut 7 bases from V and 1 base from J; bases unmatched to any gene: 6.

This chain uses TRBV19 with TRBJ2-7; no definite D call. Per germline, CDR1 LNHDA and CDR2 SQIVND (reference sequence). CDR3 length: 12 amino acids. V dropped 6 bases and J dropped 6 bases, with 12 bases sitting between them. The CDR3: CASSGDAAEQYF. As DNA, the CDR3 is TGTGCCAGTAGCGGAGATGCTGCCGAGCAGTACTTC.

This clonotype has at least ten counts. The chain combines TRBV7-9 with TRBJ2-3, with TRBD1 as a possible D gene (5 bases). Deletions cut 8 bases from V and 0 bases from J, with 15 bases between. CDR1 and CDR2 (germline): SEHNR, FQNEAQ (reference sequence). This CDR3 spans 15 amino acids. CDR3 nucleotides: TGTGCCAGCTGTCCAATGGGGCCGAGCACAGATACGCAGTATTTT. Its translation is CASCPMGPSTDTQYF.

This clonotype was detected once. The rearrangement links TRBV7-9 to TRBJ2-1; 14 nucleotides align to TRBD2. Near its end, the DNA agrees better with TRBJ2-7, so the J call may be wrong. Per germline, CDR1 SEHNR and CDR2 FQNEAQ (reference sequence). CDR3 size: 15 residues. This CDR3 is CASSPGLAGVIEQYF. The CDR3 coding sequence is TGTGCCAGCAGCCCGGGACTAGCGGGAGTCATTGAGCAGTACTTC.